These T cell receptor beta chains were read from a single sample in a study of T cell repertoires in breast cancer. MiXCR, run by TCRdb on the emulsion pairing reads, gives a single entry per CDR3 protein. The repertoire holds some 37,000 distinct CDR3 sequences, about 48% seen once, with around three fifths in the top ten. Sequenced material: CD8+ T cells. These receptors were obtained from a pool of human donors with breast cancer or a healthy control (not recorded which). The CDR3 runs from the conserved cysteine through the conserved F or W. A D gene is named only where the DNA matches it firmly. Not all rows give a size; the values are once, few, many and, for expanded clones, a class.

J | D | V | size | CDR3 | DNA
TRBJ2-7 | - | TRBV14 | - | CASSEINEQYF | TGTGCCAGCAGCGAGATTAACGAGCAGTACTTC
TRBJ1-1 | TRBD1 | TRBV7-3 | - | CASSPLPLRQGNTEAFF | TGTGCCAGCAGCCCCCTCCCCCTCAGACAGGGGAACACTGAAGCTTTCTTT
TRBJ1-5 | - | TRBV28 | - | CAGRHTGNSNQPQHF | TGTGCCGGCAGACACACAGGGAATAGCAATCAGCCCCAGCATTTT
TRBJ2-7 | - | TRBV7-2 | few | CASSLGRTATYEQYF | TGTGCCAGCAGCTTAGGGCGGACAGCCACCTACGAGCAGTACTTC
TRBJ2-7 | - | TRBV6-1 | - | CASSERSQPYF | TGTGCCAGCAGTGAACGGTCCCAGCCGTACTTC
TRBJ1-2 | - | TRBV2 | few | CASALGEGYTF | TGTGCCAGTGCCTTGGGGGAGGGCTACACCTTC
TRBJ2-5 | - | TRBV7-2 | - | CASSPLLLYQETQYF | TGTGCCAGCAGCCCACTACTACTGTACCAAGAGACCCAGTACTTC
TRBJ2-3 | TRBD2 | TRBV18 | - | CASSPAGGTNTQYF | TGTGCCAGCTCACCGGCGGGGGGCACGAATACGCAGTATTTT
TRBJ1-2 | - | TRBV15 | - | CATSSSGVSDYGYTF | TGTGCCACCAGCAGCTCAGGGGTTAGTGACTATGGCTACACCTTC
TRBJ2-1 | TRBD2 | TRBV28 | few | CASSTGGENEQFF | TGTGCCAGCAGTACGGGAGGAGAAAATGAGCAGTTCTTC